This TCR beta chain was profiled in a study of OX40 agonist ivuxolimab in advanced cancers. As for the study in general: Subjects had a mean age of around 60 years, with a range of about 23 to 79; around 84% were male.

With 6 bases removed from V and 3 bases from J, the gap between germline ends came to 12 bases. This CDR3 comprises 13 residues. CDR1 and CDR2 (germline): SEHNR, FQNEAQ (reference sequence). Measured with immunoSEQ multiplex PCR; TCRdb has only the in-frame clones, and not every one. The data hold tens of thousands of clones, with 65% to 90% observed a single time. The receptor was isolated from an adult with an advanced solid tumor such as melanoma, head and neck, liver or kidney cancer. The material sequenced was CD4+ or CD8+ T cells sorted from blood, taken in a trial of the OX40 agonist ivuxolimab. This chain connects TRBV7-9 to TRBJ2-7; perhaps TRBD1 as D (6 bases). For the CDR3, the DNA is TGTGCCAGCAGTCCCTCGGACAGCTACGAGCAGTACTTC. Encoded protein: CASSPSDSYEQYF.